A single sample is the source of the 6 T cell receptor beta chains below, sequenced in a study of blood T cell repertoires in COVID-19. Libraries were prepared by immunoSEQ multiplex PCR; TCRdb keeps only in-frame clonotypes and omits some of them. The table lists about 140,000 clones, over 65% of them singletons. The specimen sequenced was peripheral blood. These receptors all stem from a woman of 80 years or more with active or convalescent COVID-19.

The chain has TRBV28 and TRBJ2-1; perhaps TRBD2 as D (6 bases). This CDR3 contains 13 residues. The germline CDR1 and CDR2 sequences are MDHEN and SYDVKM. Trimming removed 5 bases at V and 6 bases at J, with 11 bases between. CDR3 DNA sequence: TGTGCCAGCAGTCCCCGGGAGCTCAATGAGCAGTTCTTC. This gives the protein CASSPRELNEQFF.

The genes are TRBV9 and TRBJ2-3; no reliable D call. Germline loops: CDR1 SGDLS, CDR2 YYNGEE. Deletions cut 1 base from V and 6 bases from J, with 9 bases between. CDR3 length: 13 residues. CDR3 in DNA: TGTGCCAGCAGCGTAACATCTAGGGATACGCAGTATTTT. This encodes CASSVTSRDTQYF.

This clone has just one count. The J gene is TRBJ1-5, the V gene TRBV30, with D perhaps matching TRBD1 (5 bases). V was clipped by 2 bases and J by 4 bases, with 12 bases between them. Germline V gene lookup returns CDR1 GTSNPN and CDR2 SVGIG (reference sequence). This CDR3 spans 14 amino acids. CDR3 region: CAWSPRGVNQPQHF. The DNA of the CDR3 is TGTGCCTGGAGTCCTCGGGGGGTGAATCAGCCCCAGCATTTT. The entire variable domain, with the rest obtained from reference TRBV30 and TRBJ1-5, is as follows: SQTIHQWPATLVQPVGSPLSLECTVEGTSNPNLYWYRQAAGRGLQLLFYSVGIGQISSEVPQNLSASRPQDRQFILSSKKLLLSDSGFYLCAWSPRGVNQPQHFGDGTRLSIL.

The chain recombines TRBV28 with TRBJ1-1, with 11 bases aligning to TRBD1. The CDR3 loop spans 14 amino acids. Per the germline V gene, CDR1 is MDHEN and CDR2 is SYDVKM. Trimming took 6 bases from V and 3 from J; bases not matched to a gene: 3. CDR3 DNA sequence: TGTGCCAGCAGGTCGGACAGGGGGCACACTGAAGCTTTCTTT. Its protein product is CASRSDRGHTEAFF.

V usage is TRBV7-9 and J usage is TRBJ1-1; D unclear. Trimming took 0 bases from V and 1 from J, leaving 12 bases between them. CDR3 length: 16 residues. Germline CDR1 is SEHNR and CDR2 is FQNEAQ (reference sequence). This CDR3 is CASSLAHFKENTEAFF. The CDR3 DNA sequence: TGTGCCAGCAGCTTAGCGCACTTCAAAGAGAACACTGAAGCTTTCTTT.

The chain links TRBV5-4 to TRBJ1-2; a possible D gene is TRBD1 (5 bases). With 2 bases removed from V and 3 bases from J, the gap between germline ends came to 14 bases. This CDR3 comprises 15 residues. Germline CDR1 is SGHNT and CDR2 is YYREEE (reference sequence). CDR3 region: CASSLPRESDYGYTF. DNA of the CDR3: TGTGCCAGCAGCTTACCCAGGGAATCGGACTATGGCTACACCTTC.